This entry lists 13 T cell receptor beta chains sequenced from one sample in a study of T-cell memory formation after mild COVID-19. Using its own MiXCR run on the 5' RACE reads, TCRdb lists one record per CDR3 protein. Found here are about 560,000 distinct CDR3 sequences, around 16% of them singletons; the top ten hold 8.1%. The sequencing sample was made of PBMCs or a T cell subset sorted from them (not recorded which). The receptors were sampled from an adult woman who had mild COVID-19 (a few samples of this study predate the infection). Cell type and time point are not known.

This clonotype was seen a few times. The chain employs TRBV4-3 and TRBJ2-2; D might be TRBD2 (5 bases). V lost 3 bases and J 4 bases, leaving 15 bases between the germline ends. The germline V gene has CDR1 LGHNA and CDR2 YSLEER. The length of the CDR3 is 16 residues. CDR3 protein: CASSQGPGIGTGELFF. CDR3 DNA sequence: TGCGCCAGCAGCCAGGGTCCGGGGATCGGCACCGGGGAGCTGTTTTTT.

The V call is TRBV5-1, the J call TRBJ2-7; D perhaps matches TRBD2 (6 bases). Per germline, CDR1 SGHRS and CDR2 YFSETQ. The ends were cut back, 3 bases at V and 2 bases at J, with 12 bases in the middle. The CDR3 runs to 14 residues. The CDR3 DNA reads TGCGCCAGCAGCTCGAATCCGGGGGCCTACGAGCAGTACTTC. This translates into CASSSNPGAYEQYF. The full variable domain, completed using reference TRBV5-1 and TRBJ2-7, is KAGVTQTPRYLIKTRGQQVTLSCSPISGHRSVSWYQQTPGQGLQFLFEYFSETQRNKGNFPGRFSGRQFSNSRSEMNVSTLELGDSALYLCASSSNPGAYEQYFGPGTRLTVT.

The chain recombines TRBV18 with TRBJ2-3; D might be TRBD2 (6 bases). There are 15 residues in the CDR3. Germline V gene sequence: CDR1 KGHSH, CDR2 LQKENI. V lost 3 bases to trimming and J lost 1 base, with 11 bases between them. CDR3 bases: TGTGCCAGCTCACCGGTGGGACTCCGCACAGATACGCAGTATTTT. Translating gives CASSPVGLRTDTQYF.

In its sample, this clonotype was seen many times. The rearrangement links TRBV11-3 to TRBJ1-1; weak D call: TRBD1 (5 bases). CDR3 length: 15 residues. V lost 4 bases, J lost 8 bases, and 20 bases lay in between. Per the germline V gene, CDR1 is SGHNT and CDR2 is YENEEA. CDR3 sequence (DNA): TGTGCCAGCAGCTCCGACAGTCCCCCTGCCAAGGAAGCTTTCTTT. It codes for CASSSDSPPAKEAFF.

The chain employs TRBV30 and TRBJ1-1; D gene ambiguous. CDR1 is GTSNPN and CDR2 is SVGIG in the germline V gene (reference sequence). The V gene lost 3 bases and the J gene lost 8 bases, with 10 bases spanning the gap. CDR3 length: 11 residues. The CDR3 sequence: CAWSRLGEAFF. In DNA, the CDR3 is TGTGCCTGGAGCAGACTCGGCGAAGCTTTCTTT.

The rearrangement links TRBV7-2 to TRBJ2-1, with 12 bases matching TRBD1. V lost 5 bases and J lost 12; bases outside the gene matches: 8. Per germline, CDR1 SGHTA and CDR2 FQGNSA. This CDR3 comprises 14 residues. The CDR3 DNA reads TGTGCCAGCAGCGCCGGGACAGGGGGCTGGGGGCAGTTCTTC. Translating gives CASSAGTGGWGQFF. The full variable domain, in which reference TRBV7-2 and TRBJ2-1 provide the parts outside the CDR3, is GAGVSQSPSNKVTEKGKDVELRCDPISGHTALYWYRQSLGQGLEFLIYFQGNSAPDKSGLPSDRFSAERTGGSVSTLTIQRTQQEDSAVYLCASSAGTGGWGQFFGPGTRLTVL.

The chain joins TRBV13 to TRBJ2-7; 10 bases match TRBD2. Trimming at V came to 0 bases and at J to 5 bases, leaving 4 bases not matched to a gene. Germline CDR1 is PRHDT and CDR2 is FYEKMQ (reference sequence). The CDR3 spans 15 residues. CDR3 protein: CASSLGAGGLNEQYF. CDR3 in DNA: TGTGCCAGCAGCTTAGGAGCGGGGGGGCTCAACGAGCAGTACTTC.

The table lists this clonotype with a few counts. The CDR3 DNA is TGCAGTGCTACCCTAGCGGGAGGCATAGAGACCCAGTACTTC. Translation: CSATLAGGIETQYF. The rearrangement uses TRBV20-1 and TRBJ2-5, with TRBD2 matching 11 bases. The germline V gene has CDR1 DFQATT and CDR2 SNEGSKA (reference sequence). The V and J ends lost 4 bases and 4 bases, in that order; junction bases with no gene match: 5. The CDR3 runs 14 residues.

This rearrangement joins TRBV30 to TRBJ2-1, with D perhaps being TRBD1 or TRBD2 (5 bases each). Germline-derived CDR1 and CDR2 are GTSNPN and SVGIG (reference sequence). CDR3 length equals 12 residues. With 1 base removed from V and 10 bases from J, the gap between germline ends came to 11 bases. CDR3 sequence (DNA): TGTGCCTGGAGTGGGGACCCCCTAGAGCAGTTCTTC. It encodes CAWSGDPLEQFF.

V gene TRBV19 combines with J gene TRBJ2-7, with TRBD1 identical over 10 bases. The CDR3 covers 14 residues. V was pared by 7 bases and J by 6 bases, with 9 bases of the junction left unmatched. From germline, CDR1 is LNHDA and CDR2 SQIVND (reference sequence). The CDR3 spells CASTPGQGLTEQYF. The CDR3 bases are TGTGCCAGTACTCCGGGACAGGGGTTAACCGAGCAGTACTTC.

This clonotype turned up a few times. The V and J genes are TRBV7-6 and TRBJ2-7; 8 bases match TRBD2. The CDR3 runs to 15 residues. V dropped 5 bases and J dropped 4; count of bases not matched to a gene: 10. Germline lookup yields CDR1 SGHVS and CDR2 FNYEAQ. The CDR3 spells CASSTEPGGVYEQYF. The DNA for the CDR3 is TGTGCCAGCAGCACCGAGCCGGGAGGGGTTTACGAGCAGTACTTC.

The chain couples TRBV20-1 to TRBJ2-7, with a possible D match to TRBD2 (5 bases). The V gene's germline CDR1 is DFQATT and CDR2 SNEGSKA (reference sequence). The CDR3 length is 14 residues. The ends were cut back, 6 bases at V and 3 bases at J, with 18 bases in the middle. The CDR3 reads CSARTIKGGYEQYF. Written as DNA, the CDR3 is TGCAGTGCAAGGACCATCAAAGGAGGCTACGAGCAGTACTTC.

The rearrangement links TRBV11-1 to TRBJ2-1; D tentatively fits TRBD1 or TRBD2 (6 bases each). CDR1 SGHAT and CDR2 FQDESV come from the germline V gene (reference sequence). Trimming removed 7 bases at V and 6 bases at J, with 19 bases between. CDR3 size: 15 residues. CDR3 residues: CASKAGGTGSNEQFF. The CDR3 nucleotides read TGTGCCAGCAAGGCCGGGGGTACAGGGAGCAATGAGCAGTTCTTC.